The 11 T cell receptor beta chains given below trace back to one sample, sequenced in a study of cytomegalovirus exposure and HLA in healthy donors. Only in-frame clones appear in the TCRdb table, and some are missing; sequencing was by immunoSEQ multiplex PCR. The sample includes 85,000 to 120,000 clones, over 85% of them seen just once. Sequenced sample: PBMCs. The receptor source for this set is a woman aged 18 to 35 in good health and CMV-seronegative.

This chain links TRBV7-8 with TRBJ2-1; 16 bases line up with TRBD2. Germline lookup yields CDR1 SGHVS and CDR2 FQNEAQ. Germline trimming cut 2 bases from V and 6 bases from J; bases unmatched to any gene: 4. The CDR3 length is 17 residues. The CDR3 protein is CASSLPGTSGRANEQFF. For the CDR3, the DNA is TGTGCCAGCAGCTTACCGGGGACTAGCGGGAGGGCCAATGAGCAGTTCTTC.

Comments on this clone: Compared with germline, one end of the junction differs, possibly owing to a read error. The sample has other DNA sequences that encode this CDR3 too. V gene TRBV4-3 combines with J gene TRBJ1-2; D is undetermined. The germline V gene encodes CDR1 LGHNA and CDR2 YSLEER. The CDR3 consists of 17 residues. The chain's CDR3 is CASSQDSSLEENYGYTF. The CDR3 DNA reads TGCGCCAGCAGCCAAGATAGTTCTTTAGAGGAGAACTATGGTTACACCTTC.

This chain uses TRBV7-3 with TRBJ2-3, with 12 nucleotides matching TRBD2. This CDR3 is built from 16 residues. Losses at the gene ends were 1 base for V and 7 bases for J; bases not matched to a gene: 6. Looked up from germline, CDR1 is SGHTA and CDR2 is FQGTGA. The CDR3 sequence is CASSLSSSGGANTQYF. The CDR3 region has the DNA TGTGCCAGCAGCTTAAGTTCTAGCGGGGGGGCCAATACGCAGTATTTT.

This sequence joins TRBV5-1 and TRBJ2-3; 7 positions match TRBD2. Germline trimming cut 0 bases from V and 4 bases from J; bases unmatched to any gene: 17. The CDR3 spans 19 residues. Looked up from germline, CDR1 is SGHRS and CDR2 is YFSETQ. The CDR3 loop is CASSLGRRRGGSKADTQYF. As DNA, the CDR3 is TGCGCCAGCAGCTTGGGCCGGCGCCGGGGCGGGAGTAAGGCAGATACGCAGTATTTT.

The chain is built from TRBV25-1 and TRBJ2-5; possible D gene TRBD1, 6 bases. The length of the CDR3 is 13 residues. Trimming pared 3 bases from V and 6 bases from J, leaving 11 bases between. CDR1 is MGHDK and CDR2 is SYGVNS in the germline V gene. In DNA form, the CDR3 reads TGTGCCAGCAGTGATCCTACAGGGAAGACCCAGTACTTC. This encodes CASSDPTGKTQYF.

The chain combines TRBV18 with TRBJ1-2; TRBD1 matches at 7 bases. This CDR3 region has 13 residues. The V gene end was trimmed by 5 bases and the J gene end by 8 bases; junction bases not matched to a gene: 8. Germline V gives CDR1 KGHSH, CDR2 LQKENI. CDR3 DNA: TGTGCCAGCTCAGAAGACAGGGTCTACGGCTACACCTTC. Protein: CASSEDRVYGYTF. The variable domain in full, completed from reference TRBV18 and TRBJ1-2, reads NAGVMQNPRHLVRRRGQEARLRCSPMKGHSHVYWYRQLPEEGLKFMVYLQKENIIDESGMPKERFSAEFPKEGPSILRIQQVVRGDSAAYFCASSEDRVYGYTFGSGTRLTVV.

This chain joins TRBV10-3 and TRBJ2-2; 12 bases are a match to TRBD1. The trim removed 4 bases at V and 3 bases at J, leaving 3 bases unmatched. The germline V gene has CDR1 ENHRY and CDR2 SYGVKD. This CDR3 is 16 amino acids long. The CDR3 reads CAISGDRGRDTGELFF. In nucleotides, the CDR3 is TGTGCCATCAGTGGGGACAGGGGGCGCGACACCGGGGAGCTGTTTTTT.

The chain recombines TRBV4-1 with TRBJ2-1; no clear D gene. Trimming cost V 0 bases and J 5 bases, with 8 bases left between them. The germline CDR1 and CDR2 sequences are MGHRA and YSYEKL. This CDR3 has 14 amino acids. The CDR3 DNA reads as TGCGCCAGCAGCCAAGAGGTGACAAACAATGAGCAGTTCTTC. It is translated as CASSQEVTNNEQFF.

V usage is TRBV9 and J usage is TRBJ1-5; D ambiguous. V was cut by 4 bases and J by 6 bases, with 11 bases left in between. The germline V gene has CDR1 SGDLS and CDR2 YYNGEE. The CDR3 covers 13 residues. The CDR3 DNA reads TGTGCCAGCAGCCCCCAGGAAGGTCAGCCCCAGCATTTT. Translated, it gives CASSPQEGQPQHF.

This chain connects TRBV30 to TRBJ2-1; TRBD2 agrees at 7 bases. Looked up from germline, CDR1 is GTSNPN and CDR2 is SVGIG (reference sequence). This CDR3 is 14 amino acids long. After removal of 2 bases from V and 8 bases from J, the junction contained 9 bases not matched to a gene. CDR3 in amino acids: CAWSPGTSADEQFF. DNA of the CDR3: TGTGCCTGGAGTCCCGGCACTAGCGCGGATGAGCAGTTCTTC. Supplemented by reference TRBV30 and TRBJ2-1, the full variable domain reads SQTIHQWPATLVQPVGSPLSLECTVEGTSNPNLYWYRQAAGRGLQLLFYSVGIGQISSEVPQNLSASRPQDRQFILSSKKLLLSDSGFYLCAWSPGTSADEQFFGPGTRLTVL.

V usage is TRBV4-1 and J usage is TRBJ2-5; TRBD2 matches at 9 bases. This CDR3 has 18 residues. Trimming at V came to 6 bases and at J to 5 bases, leaving 19 bases not matched to a gene. CDR1 and CDR2 from the germline V gene are MGHRA and YSYEKL. The CDR3: CASRQKGRHGAGGETQYF. Written as DNA, the CDR3 is TGCGCCAGCAGGCAAAAGGGACGTCATGGGGCGGGGGGGGAGACCCAGTACTTC.